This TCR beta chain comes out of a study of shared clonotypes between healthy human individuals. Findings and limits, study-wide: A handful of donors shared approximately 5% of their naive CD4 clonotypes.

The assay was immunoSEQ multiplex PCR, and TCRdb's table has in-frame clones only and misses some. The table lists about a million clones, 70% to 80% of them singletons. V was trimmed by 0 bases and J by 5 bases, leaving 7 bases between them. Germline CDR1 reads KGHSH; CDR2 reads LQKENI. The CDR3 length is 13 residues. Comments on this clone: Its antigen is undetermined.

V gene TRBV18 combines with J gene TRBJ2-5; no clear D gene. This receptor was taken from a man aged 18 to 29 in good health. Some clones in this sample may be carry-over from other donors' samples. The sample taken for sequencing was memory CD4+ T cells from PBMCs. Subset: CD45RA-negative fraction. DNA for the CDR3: TGTGCCAGCTCACCACCGACGCGGGAGACCCAGTACTTC. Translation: CASSPPTRETQYF.